The entry that follows covers one T cell receptor beta chain sequence. This specimen belongs to a study of blood T cell repertoires in COVID-19. Per the germline V gene, CDR1 is LNHDA and CDR2 is SQIVND (reference sequence). V lost 4 bases and J lost 4; bases outside the gene matches: 13. This CDR3 is built from 17 residues. Some clones are missing from TCRdb's copy, which holds only in-frame ones; the method was immunoSEQ multiplex PCR. The table has around 270,000 clones, 80% to 85% seen once. Sequenced material: peripheral blood. The chain uses TRBV19 and TRBJ2-7, with TRBD1 matching 10 bases. The receptor was derived from a man in his 60s with acute or convalescent COVID-19. CDR3 in amino acids: CASSNHPGQGVSYEQYF. CDR3 nucleotides: TGTGCCAGTAGTAACCACCCCGGACAGGGGGTTAGTTACGAGCAGTACTTC.